Each of the 26 T cell receptor beta chains below was sequenced from the same sample in a study of shared clonotypes between healthy human individuals. Profiled with immunoSEQ multiplex PCR; TCRdb holds only in-frame clones, not every one. The sample lists over 700,000 clones; 72% were seen once. Material for sequencing was memory CD4+ T cells sorted from blood. Subset in this sample: CD45RA-negative fraction. The receptors derive from a woman in her 30s in good health.

V usage is TRBV19 and J usage is TRBJ2-1; D might be TRBD1 (5 bases). The CDR3 length is 14 residues. Germline V gives CDR1 LNHDA, CDR2 SQIVND (reference sequence). Between the trimmed V and J ends, which lost 6 bases and 12 bases, there was a span of 21 bases. Here the CDR3 DNA reads TGTGCCAGTAGAATACGGCAAGGGGTGGCGCGGCAGTTCTTC. It is translated as CASRIRQGVARQFF. The variable domain in full, with the rest retrieved from reference TRBV19 and TRBJ2-1, is DGGITQSPKYLFRKEGQNVTLSCEQNLNHDAMYWYRQDPGQGLRLIYYSQIVNDFQKGDIAEGYSVSREKKESFPLTVTSAQKNPTAFYLCASRIRQGVARQFFGPGTRLTVL.

This rearrangement joins TRBV5-1 to TRBJ2-2; D is unresolved. The V end lost 0 bases, the J end lost 7 bases, and 10 bases lay between the germline ends. The CDR3 spans 14 residues. CDR1 and CDR2 (germline): SGHRS, YFSETQ. CDR3 in DNA: TGCGCCAGCAGCTTGGACGTCCGCGGCGGGGAGCTGTTTTTT. Its translation: CASSLDVRGGELFF.

This clone was picked up one time. The V call is TRBV15, the J call TRBJ2-1, with TRBD1 matching over 10 bases. CDR3 size: 15 residues. Looked up from germline, CDR1 is LNHNV and CDR2 is YYDKDF (reference sequence). The ends lost 3 bases at V and 8 bases at J; junction bases unmatched: 7. DNA of the CDR3: TGTGCCACCAGCAGGGGGGACAGGGGATGGGATGAGCAGTTCTTC. It codes for CATSRGDRGWDEQFF. The full variable domain, its missing parts supplied by reference TRBV15 and TRBJ2-1, is DAMVIQNPRYQVTQFGKPVTLSCSQTLNHNVMYWYQQKSSQAPKLLFHYYDKDFNNEADTPDNFQSRRPNTSFCFLDIRSPGLGDTAMYLCATSRGDRGWDEQFFGPGTRLTVL.

CDR3 sequence (DNA): TGCGCCAGCAGTGAGGGGACAGGGGGAGCCCAAGAGACCCAGTACTTC. This sequence encodes CASSEGTGGAQETQYF. The chain is built from TRBV10-1 and TRBJ2-5; 11 bases are a match to TRBD1. CDR1 WNHNN and CDR2 SYGVQD come from the germline V gene (reference sequence). Trimming at V came to 2 bases and at J to 1 base, leaving 3 bases not matched to a gene. The CDR3 contains 16 residues.

This clone appeared many times. V gene TRBV6-4 combines with J gene TRBJ2-6; D remains ambiguous. The CDR3 has 14 residues. From germline, CDR1 is MRHNA and CDR2 SNTAGT. V was trimmed by 4 bases and J by 0 bases, leaving 4 bases between them. For the CDR3, the DNA is TGTGCCAGCAGTGGAAACTCTGGGGCCAACGTCCTGACTTTC. This encodes CASSGNSGANVLTF.

This clone has a handful of counts. V and J are TRBV29-1 and TRBJ2-7, with D hard to call. Germline CDR1 and CDR2: SQVTM and ANQGSEA. The CDR3 spans 14 residues. The V gene lost 4 bases and the J gene lost 1 base, with 14 bases spanning the gap. The CDR3 reads CSVVRAAPSYEQYF. The CDR3 DNA is TGCAGCGTTGTTCGGGCAGCACCATCCTACGAGCAGTACTTC.

Turning to this clone: In the same sample, other DNA sequences code for this CDR3. This chain connects TRBV5-1 to TRBJ1-4; 7 nucleotides align to TRBD1. The CDR3 is 15 amino acids. V shed 0 bases, J shed 5 bases, and the junction held 4 bases outside the gene matches. Germline V CDR1 and CDR2: SGHRS, YFSETQ. CDR3 DNA sequence: TGCGCCAGCAGCTTGGGACAGGGCACGAATGAAAAACTGTTTTTT. This codes for CASSLGQGTNEKLFF.

This clone has a handful of counts. The V gene is TRBV25-1, the J gene TRBJ2-1; no reliable D call. The V end was cut by 2 bases, the J end by 0 bases, with 17 bases between. From germline, CDR1 is MGHDK and CDR2 SYGVNS. This CDR3 region has 18 residues. The CDR3 region is CASSEETLTPNSYNEQFF. The CDR3 coding sequence is TGTGCCAGCAGTGAAGAGACCTTGACCCCGAACTCCTACAATGAGCAGTTCTTC.

In this sample, this clone turned up a few times. J is TRBJ1-4 and V is TRBV28; D ambiguous. The CDR3 is 15 amino acids. The V end was cut by 5 bases, the J end by 4 bases, with 14 bases between. The germline V gene has CDR1 MDHEN and CDR2 SYDVKM. The CDR3 sequence is CASSAAGSYNEKLFF. As DNA, the CDR3 is TGTGCCAGCAGTGCCGCCGGGTCTTATAATGAAAAACTGTTTTTT.

The J gene is TRBJ2-5, the V gene TRBV7-9; TRBD2 matches at 8 bases. CDR3 length: 14 residues. Trimming removed 7 bases from V and 7 bases from J; junction bases left unmatched: 11. CDR1 and CDR2 (germline): SEHNR, FQNEAQ (reference sequence). The CDR3 DNA follows: TGTGCCAGCACAAGGACTAGCTCGCTTGGGACCCAGTACTTC. Translation gives CASTRTSSLGTQYF.

This chain links TRBV7-9 with TRBJ1-4, with D tentatively TRBD1 (6 bases). The V gene lost 2 bases and the J gene lost 8 bases, with 12 bases spanning the gap. Germline CDR1 is SEHNR and CDR2 is FQNEAQ (reference sequence). This CDR3 has 14 amino acids. The CDR3 reads CASSLISRGEKLFF. CDR3 nucleotide sequence: TGTGCCAGCAGCTTAATCTCGAGGGGGGAAAAACTGTTTTTT.

This clone has only a few counts. The rearrangement links TRBV14 to TRBJ1-1; no definite D call. V was shortened by 0 bases and J by 7 bases, with 9 bases between the two germline ends. The CDR3 is 13 amino acids. Germline lookup yields CDR1 SGHDN and CDR2 FVKESK. The CDR3 region is CASSQDFAGEAFF. CDR3 DNA: TGTGCCAGCAGCCAAGATTTTGCAGGTGAAGCTTTCTTT.

The chain employs TRBV28 and TRBJ2-7; D is undetermined. V was pared by 2 bases and J by 6 bases, with 8 bases between. The CDR3 runs to 12 residues. CDR1 is MDHEN and CDR2 is SYDVKM in the germline V gene. For the CDR3, the DNA is TGTGCCAGCAGTTTACAGCTTGGCGAGCAGTACTTC. As protein: CASSLQLGEQYF.

This clone was recorded only once. The V call is TRBV6-1, the J call TRBJ1-4, with TRBD1 as a possible D gene (5 bases). This CDR3 contains 15 residues. Per germline, CDR1 MNHNS and CDR2 SASEGT. Trimming pared 3 bases from V and 8 bases from J, leaving 16 bases between. CDR3 sequence: CASSEPPGTGEKLFF. The CDR3 nucleotides are TGTGCCAGCAGTGAGCCCCCCGGGACGGGGGAAAAACTGTTTTTT.

Points on this clone: This specimen includes other DNA sequences encoding the same CDR3. The genes are TRBV5-1 and TRBJ2-3, with TRBD1 matching 8 bases. Unmatched junction bases numbered 5, after V lost 2 bases and J lost 3 bases. There are 15 residues in the CDR3. Germline CDR1 is SGHRS and CDR2 is YFSETQ. The chain's CDR3 is CASSLSGTGTDTQYF. The CDR3 bases are TGCGCCAGCAGCTTATCCGGGACAGGAACAGATACGCAGTATTTT.

This chain joins TRBV28 and TRBJ1-5; D perhaps matches TRBD1 (5 bases). V lost 1 base and J lost 7, with 14 bases in between. The germline gives CDR1 MDHEN, CDR2 SYDVKM. CDR3 length: 15 amino acids. CDR3 sequence reads: CASSLYKGLNQPQHF. In DNA form, the CDR3 reads TGTGCCAGCAGTTTATACAAGGGACTTAACCAGCCCCAGCATTTT.

The V call is TRBV19, the J call TRBJ2-5; D unclear. Germline CDR1 is LNHDA and CDR2 is SQIVND (reference sequence). V lost 3 bases and J 5 bases, leaving 13 bases between the germline ends. CDR3 size: 14 residues. The DNA for the CDR3 is TGTGCCAGTAGTATCTCGTATCGCTGGGAGACCCAGTACTTC. Translation gives CASSISYRWETQYF. Supplemented by reference TRBV19 and TRBJ2-5, the full variable domain reads DGGITQSPKYLFRKEGQNVTLSCEQNLNHDAMYWYRQDPGQGLRLIYYSQIVNDFQKGDIAEGYSVSREKKESFPLTVTSAQKNPTAFYLCASSISYRWETQYFGPGTRLLVL.

The V and J genes are TRBV7-6 and TRBJ2-5, with 8 bases identical to TRBD2. CDR1 is SGHVS, CDR2 FNYEAQ, per germline. The V and J ends lost 4 bases and 1 base, in that order; junction bases with no gene match: 8. CDR3 length equals 16 residues. This CDR3 is CASSYIGSGSQETQYF. CDR3 bases: TGTGCCAGCAGCTACATAGGGAGCGGGAGCCAAGAGACCCAGTACTTC.

V gene TRBV6-1 combines with J gene TRBJ2-1; D unclear. The CDR3 spans 11 residues. Germline CDR1 is MNHNS and CDR2 is SASEGT. With 7 bases removed from V and 9 bases from J, the gap between germline ends came to 10 bases. The DNA of the CDR3 is TGTGCCAGCAAGCTATCTGGTGAGCAGTTCTTC. Its translation is CASKLSGEQFF.

This clone has only one observation. Distinct nucleotide sequences in the sample also encode this CDR3. The gene calls are TRBV7-3 and TRBJ1-1, with D possibly being TRBD1 (6 bases). This CDR3 is 13 amino acids long. The V end was cut by 6 bases, the J end by 0 bases, with 8 bases between. CDR1 SGHTA and CDR2 FQGTGA come from the germline V gene. The CDR3 DNA reads TGTGCCAGCAGTTCAGGGGTGAACACTGAAGCTTTCTTT. Protein: CASSSGVNTEAFF.

The chain carries TRBV7-5 and TRBJ2-7; TRBD2, the D gene given by the table, was not confirmed from the DNA. TRBV7-5 is deemed a pseudogene. The CDR3 spans 17 residues. The CDR3 spells CVRSPTPGLAGNYEQYF. CDR3 nucleotide sequence: TGTGTCAGAAGCCCAACACCGGGACTAGCGGGAAATTACGAGCAGTACTTC.

This clone has more than one count but fewer than ten. The chain carries TRBV10-1 and TRBJ1-2; D uncertain. This CDR3 spans 13 amino acids. Looked up from germline, CDR1 is WNHNN and CDR2 is SYGVQD (reference sequence). The V gene lost 2 bases and the J gene lost 2 bases, with 6 bases spanning the gap. CDR3 bases: TGCGCCAGCAGTGAGAGACGGAACTATGGCTACACCTTC. Translation gives CASSERRNYGYTF.

This sequence joins TRBV7-3 and TRBJ2-6, with 9 bases that match TRBD2. Germline trimming cut 2 bases from V and 3 bases from J; bases unmatched to any gene: 5. In germline, CDR1 is SGHTA, CDR2 FQGTGA. The CDR3 extends over 17 amino acids. In DNA, the CDR3 is TGTGCCAGCAGCTTAGGTAGCGGGAGTAGTGGGGCCAACGTCCTGACTTTC. It codes for CASSLGSGSSGANVLTF.

The chain links TRBV27 to TRBJ1-2; unclear D gene. Per the germline V gene, CDR1 is MNHEY and CDR2 is SMNVEV (reference sequence). The CDR3 runs to 14 residues. V gave up 10 bases and J gave up 5 bases, with 20 bases separating them. The CDR3 loop reads CATAREAIGYGYTF. DNA of the CDR3: TGTGCCACCGCTCGGGAGGCAATCGGGTATGGCTACACCTTC.

The chain joins TRBV18 to TRBJ2-1; D not certain. Trimming stripped 3 bases from V and 0 bases from J, with 15 bases between. Germline values: CDR1 KGHSH, CDR2 LQKENI. The CDR3 runs to 17 residues. CDR3 residues: CASSPRDYLSSYNEQFF. In nucleotides, the CDR3 is TGTGCCAGCTCACCGCGCGATTATTTGTCCTCCTACAATGAGCAGTTCTTC.

The chain couples TRBV6-1 to TRBJ2-3; TRBD2 matches 11 bases. V shed 5 bases and J 5 bases; nucleotides not matched to a gene: 6. This CDR3 region has 15 residues. CDR1 and CDR2 from the germline V gene are MNHNS and SASEGT. The CDR3 coding sequence is TGTGCCAGCAGTCCCGGGACTAGCGGCAGAGATACGCAGTATTTT. It translates to CASSPGTSGRDTQYF.